This entry lists 3 T cell receptor beta chains sequenced from one sample in a study of Tregs in tolerant kidney transplant recipients. Related graft donors supplied nonmyeloablative bone marrow transplants, and mixed chimerism was transient. Assay: immunoSEQ multiplex PCR; the TCRdb copy retains only in-frame clones and omits some. The sample holds some 57,000 clones; approximately 90% are singletons and the top ten take about 15%. The material was CD8+ T cells from blood (PBMCs), obtained 24 months after the transplant. The receptors come from a human patient who received a combined kidney and bone marrow transplant. Some T cells may originate from the graft donor.

J is TRBJ2-1 and V is TRBV5-1, with 8 bases aligning to TRBD2. There are 14 residues in the CDR3. Unmatched junction bases numbered 6, after V lost 2 bases and J lost 8 bases. The germline CDR1 and CDR2 sequences are SGHRS and YFSETQ. CDR3 in amino acids: CASSFGGGLDEQFF. In DNA, the CDR3 is TGCGCCAGCAGCTTCGGGGGGGGCCTGGATGAGCAGTTCTTC.

The chain employs TRBV13 and TRBJ1-1; D gene unclear. There are 14 residues in the CDR3. V lost 5 bases, J lost 2 bases, and 12 bases lay in between. CDR1 and CDR2 from the germline V gene are PRHDT and FYEKMQ (reference sequence). The CDR3: CASSPLLGNTEAFF. CDR3 sequence (DNA): TGTGCCAGCAGCCCTCTACTTGGTAACACTGAAGCTTTCTTT.

J is TRBJ1-1 and V is TRBV29-1; D perhaps matches TRBD1 (6 bases). Trimming removed 3 bases at V and 4 bases at J, with 12 bases between. Germline CDR1 is SQVTM and CDR2 is ANQGSEA. The CDR3 runs to 13 residues. The CDR3 region has the DNA TGCAGCGTTGACGTGTCCAGGGGCACTGAAGCTTTCTTT. This codes for CSVDVSRGTEAFF.